This entry is about one T cell receptor (beta chain). This entry is derived from a study of blood T cell repertoires in COVID-19. As for the study in general: Donors in the United States, Italy and Spain gave samples during acute or convalescent COVID-19. Nucleic acid was either cDNA or gDNA, and it came from T cells, B-cell-depleted T cells, or PBMCs.

Study processing details: Amplification from reference gene primers served as the basis for estimated nucleated cell counts. TCRdb's copy holds only in-frame clones and misses some; the assay was immunoSEQ multiplex PCR. V, J and clone size derive from that table, while D and trimming were established from the DNA sequence. In the table there are approximately 230,000 clones, around 85% of which are singletons. This CDR3 spans 14 amino acids. V lost 4 bases and J lost 0; bases outside the gene matches: 2. The germline gives CDR1 SGHRS, CDR2 YFSETQ. The chain employs TRBV5-1 and TRBJ1-2, with TRBD1 matching 8 bases. Sequenced sample: peripheral blood. The TCR comes from a man at least 80 years old with acute or convalescent COVID-19. CDR3 amino acids: CASSPDRANYGYTF. In DNA, the CDR3 is TGCGCCAGCAGCCCGGACAGGGCTAACTATGGCTACACCTTC. The full variable domain, completed using reference TRBV5-1 and TRBJ1-2, is KAGVTQTPRYLIKTRGQQVTLSCSPISGHRSVSWYQQTPGQGLQFLFEYFSETQRNKGNFPGRFSGRQFSNSRSEMNVSTLELGDSALYLCASSPDRANYGYTFGSGTRLTVV.